The clone carrying this T cell receptor (beta chain) occurred many times. Its antigen is currently unknown. The data derive from a study of tumor and adjacent non-tumor tissue in lung cancer. Study background: Each sample yielded approximately 4 million productive TCRbeta reads on average.

The study, taken as a whole, reports: Tumor repertoires had a smaller top 100 clone share than normal lung.

The CDR3 spans 16 residues. Germline assignment: CDR1 MNHEY and CDR2 SVGAGI. Trimming shortened V by 4 bases and J by 6 bases, and 19 bases separated the two germline ends. RNA was extracted from bulk tissue without any cell sorting. A modified ARM-PCR protocol with three rounds of nested PCR amplified TCRbeta. MiXCR, run by TCRdb on the multiplex PCR reads, gives a single entry per CDR3 protein. Of around 140,000 distinct CDR3 sequences detected, approximately 66% appear once; the ten largest clones hold 18%. Sequencing was done on a sample of lung tumor tissue. V usage is TRBV6-5 and J usage is TRBJ1-5; a possible D gene is TRBD1 (5 bases). The clonotype originates from a man aged 60 to 75 with small cell lung cancer. The CDR3 DNA follows: TGTGCCAGCAGTTCACTCCGGACGAGGGGACCTCAGCCCCAGCATTTT. It is translated as CASSSLRTRGPQPQHF.